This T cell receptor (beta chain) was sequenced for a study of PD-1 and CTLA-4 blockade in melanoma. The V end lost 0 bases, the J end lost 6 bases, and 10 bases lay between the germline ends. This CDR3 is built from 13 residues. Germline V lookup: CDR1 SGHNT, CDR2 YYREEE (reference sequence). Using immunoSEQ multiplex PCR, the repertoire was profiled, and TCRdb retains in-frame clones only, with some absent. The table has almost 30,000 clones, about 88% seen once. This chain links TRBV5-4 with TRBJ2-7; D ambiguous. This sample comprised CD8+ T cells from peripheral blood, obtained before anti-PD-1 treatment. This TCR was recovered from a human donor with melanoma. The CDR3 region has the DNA TGTGCCAGCAGCTTGGGCCCTCGTGGCGAGCAGTACTTC. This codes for CASSLGPRGEQYF.